These 2 T cell receptor beta chains share one sample of origin, sequenced in a study of regulatory T cells in long-lasting Graves disease (dated by TCRdb to the early 2020s). Interpreted using the paper, the time point label stands for: newly diagnosed GD, antithyroid drugs for less than 3 months. For both TCR sequencing and RNA sequencing, RNA was extracted from PBMCs in TRIzol. Libraries were prepared through multiplex PCR. Sequenced using an Illumina HiSeq 4000. iRepertoire HTBI primers and Arm-PCR amplification of CDR3 regions were used to construct TCR beta libraries. TCRdb reworked the public reads: Q25 trimming with fastp, MiXCR clone assembly, productive beta chains retained. Under each unique CDR3 protein, matching rows form one entry showing the most common genes and DNA. This sample is represented by about 620,000 distinct CDR3 sequences; under 20% of them were singletons. The ten biggest clones cover under 20% of the sample.

A further study also used this sample, focusing on T cells in Graves' hyperthyroidism and ophthalmopathy.

The source was peripheral blood mononuclear cells (PBMCs), collected at new diagnosis, from a patient treated with antithyroid drugs. Receptors were obtained from a woman under 40 with Graves disease. Donor details come from another sample of the same person, matched by shared clones.

This clonotype appeared many times. CDR3 loop: CASNEGLAGDEQYF. The CDR3 nucleotides are TGTGCCAGCAACGAGGGACTAGCGGGAGATGAGCAGTACTTC. The chain is built from TRBV11-2 and TRBJ2-7; TRBD2 aligns across 14 bases. V lost 7 bases, J lost 7 bases, and 6 bases stayed unmatched. This CDR3 region has 14 residues. Germline lookup yields CDR1 SGHAT and CDR2 FQNNGV.

This clonotype was seen many times. The rearrangement uses TRBV2 and TRBJ1-1; D unclear. The V end was cut by 7 bases, the J end by 6 bases, with 12 bases between. The germline gives CDR1 SNHLY, CDR2 FYNNEI. This CDR3 spans 12 amino acids. The CDR3 loop is CASMVEGPEAFF. CDR3 nucleotide sequence: TGTGCCAGCATGGTGGAAGGGCCTGAAGCTTTCTTT.